The 16 T cell receptor beta chains in this list originate from one sample, sequenced in a study of identical twins. TCRdb ran MiXCR on the 5' RACE reads and lists one entry per CDR3 protein. Of hundreds of thousands of distinct CDR3 sequences listed, 8% to 9% were seen once; the top ten hold roughly 0.9%. These records were also assigned to another study, of yellow fever vaccine responses in identical twins.

Input material: PBMCs. The receptors were sampled from a woman under 30 in good health.

Only a few counts were recorded for this clonotype. The chain recombines TRBV18 with TRBJ2-7; 7 bases match TRBD1. V shed 0 bases and J 5 bases; nucleotides not matched to a gene: 4. CDR3 length equals 14 residues. Germline V gives CDR1 KGHSH, CDR2 LQKENI. CDR3 amino acids: CASSPPGTEDEQYF. The DNA for the CDR3 is TGTGCCAGCTCACCACCCGGGACAGAGGACGAGCAGTACTTC.

This clonotype was recorded a few times. This chain connects TRBV7-9 to TRBJ2-7, with D unresolved. The CDR3 length is 14 residues. Per the germline V gene, CDR1 is SEHNR and CDR2 is FQNEAQ (reference sequence). V was cut by 5 bases and J by 0 bases, with 11 bases left in between. In DNA, the CDR3 is TGTGCCAGCAGCCACTCAGTGAGCTCCTACGAGCAGTACTTC. Its protein product is CASSHSVSSYEQYF.

In its sample, this clonotype was seen many times. The chain recombines TRBV24-1 with TRBJ2-2; TRBD1 agrees at 9 bases. The CDR3 is 16 amino acids. CDR1 and CDR2 from the germline V gene are KGHDR and SFDVKD. V was clipped by 7 bases and J by 5 bases; unmatched bases: 10. The CDR3 region is CATSSTDRGFTGELFF. As DNA, the CDR3 is TGTGCCACCAGCTCTACGGACAGGGGATTTACCGGGGAGCTGTTTTTT.

The chain uses TRBV20-1 and TRBJ2-1, with 7 bases that match TRBD2. V trimming: 3 bases; J trimming: 4 bases; junction bases outside the gene matches: 9. In germline, CDR1 is DFQATT, CDR2 SNEGSKA (reference sequence). The CDR3 has 15 residues. This chain's CDR3 is CSASGRPPKYNEQFF. In DNA, the CDR3 is TGCAGTGCTAGCGGGAGGCCACCTAAATACAATGAGCAGTTCTTC.

In this sample, this clonotype turned up a few times. J is TRBJ1-1 and V is TRBV3-1; TRBD1 might be the D (5 bases). V was pared by 1 base and J by 6 bases, with 12 bases between. The germline V gene encodes CDR1 LGHDT and CDR2 YNNKEL (reference sequence). The CDR3 length is 14 residues. CDR3 DNA sequence: TGTGCCAGCAGCCAAGGGGGCAGGGAGGCTGAAGCTTTCTTT. This sequence encodes CASSQGGREAEAFF.

The chain is built from TRBV7-9 and TRBJ2-7, with D maybe TRBD1 (5 bases). The CDR3 has 17 residues. V was trimmed by 1 base and J by 1 base, leaving 17 bases between them. In germline, CDR1 is SEHNR, CDR2 FQNEAQ (reference sequence). CDR3 sequence: CASSLGPAGPESYEQYF. In DNA, the CDR3 is TGTGCCAGCAGCTTAGGCCCTGCAGGGCCCGAATCCTACGAGCAGTACTTC.

To note about this clonotype: Sequence at one end of the junction differs from germline and may be a read error. The chain joins TRBV7-7 to TRBJ2-2; the D gene is possibly TRBD2 (6 bases). The CDR3 runs 15 residues. Looked up from germline, CDR1 is SSHAT and CDR2 is FNYEAQ (reference sequence). The CDR3 loop is CASSERLGGTGELFF. CDR3 DNA sequence: TGTGCTAGCAGCGAACGACTAGGCGGCACCGGGGAGCTGTTTTTT.

This clonotype has more than one count but fewer than ten. The CDR3 sequence: CASSPLLTSGSREQFF. The CDR3 DNA reads as TGTGCCAGCAGCCCACTCCTCACTAGCGGGAGCCGGGAGCAGTTCTTC. This chain joins TRBV27 and TRBJ2-1; 11 bases agree with TRBD2. Germline V gives CDR1 MNHEY, CDR2 SMNVEV (reference sequence). V lost 6 bases and J lost 10; bases outside the gene matches: 14. This CDR3 has 16 amino acids.

The chain carries TRBV20-1 and TRBJ2-3; the D is unclear. Germline V CDR1 and CDR2: DFQATT, SNEGSKA (reference sequence). V lost 0 bases to trimming and J lost 4 bases, with 8 bases between them. The CDR3 extends over 13 amino acids. Written as DNA, the CDR3 is TGCAGTGCTAGAGATTCGAATCCAGATACGCAGTATTTT. Translating gives CSARDSNPDTQYF.

This chain joins TRBV7-9 and TRBJ2-1, with D possibly being TRBD2 (6 bases). Germline CDR1 reads SEHNR; CDR2 reads FQNEAQ (reference sequence). V was trimmed by 5 bases and J by 1 base, leaving 18 bases between them. The CDR3 consists of 17 residues. The CDR3: CASSPPPGVLSYNEQFF. CDR3 coding DNA: TGTGCCAGCAGCCCCCCCCCGGGGGTACTATCCTACAATGAGCAGTTCTTC.

This chain connects TRBV7-2 to TRBJ2-4, with 7 bases aligning to TRBD1. Germline assignment: CDR1 SGHTA and CDR2 FQGNSA. V dropped 4 bases and J dropped 6; count of bases not matched to a gene: 15. This CDR3 has 17 residues. The CDR3 region has the DNA TGTGCCAGCAGCTCACGTGCCAGGCGACAGGGTGGAAACATTCAGTACTTC. Amino acid sequence: CASSSRARRQGGNIQYF.

The rearrangement joins TRBV4-2 to TRBJ1-6; D call uncertain. V was clipped by 7 bases and J by 7 bases, with 14 bases between them. The CDR3 consists of 14 residues. Per the germline V gene, CDR1 is LGHNA and CDR2 is YNFKEQ. CDR3 sequence: CASKEGRQNSPLHF. The CDR3 region has the DNA TGTGCCAGCAAAGAGGGCAGGCAAAATTCACCCCTCCACTTT.

CDR3 residues: CSARGYPTGFTTDTQYF. CDR3 DNA sequence: TGCAGTGCTAGAGGATACCCGACAGGGTTTACCACAGATACGCAGTATTTT. This chain connects TRBV20-1 to TRBJ2-3; 7 nucleotides match TRBD1. Trimming took 1 base from V and 2 from J; bases not matched to a gene: 12. This CDR3 has 17 amino acids. Germline lookup yields CDR1 DFQATT and CDR2 SNEGSKA (reference sequence).

Ten or more counts support this clonotype. The gene calls are TRBV10-3 and TRBJ2-1; 11 bases match TRBD2. The CDR3 totals 20 residues. V gave up 0 bases and J gave up 0 bases; unmatched junction bases: 10. Per germline, CDR1 ENHRY and CDR2 SYGVKD. CDR3 protein: CAISESGASGGWSSYNEQFF. The DNA for the CDR3 is TGTGCCATCAGTGAGTCAGGAGCTAGCGGGGGGTGGAGCTCCTACAATGAGCAGTTCTTC.

This clonotype was picked up a small number of times. The rearrangement uses TRBV20-1 and TRBJ2-7; no clear D gene. The CDR3 totals 16 residues. V lost 0 bases and J 0 bases, leaving 15 bases between the germline ends. The germline gives CDR1 DFQATT, CDR2 SNEGSKA (reference sequence). The CDR3 DNA follows: TGCAGTGCTAGAGATTTCAGAGACCCAAGCTCCTACGAGCAGTACTTC. Translated: CSARDFRDPSSYEQYF.

This clonotype came up a few times. The J gene is TRBJ1-6, the V gene TRBV28, with D tentatively TRBD1 (6 bases). The length of the CDR3 is 15 residues. Germline values: CDR1 MDHEN, CDR2 SYDVKM. V lost 2 bases, J lost 10 bases, and 15 bases lay in between. The DNA for the CDR3 is TGTGCCAGCAGTTTAGGGGGGGCTTTAGGGTCACCCCTCCACTTT. Protein sequence: CASSLGGALGSPLHF. The full variable domain, rest sourced from reference TRBV28 and TRBJ1-6, is DVKVTQSSRYLVKRTGEKVFLECVQDMDHENMFWYRQDPGLGLRLIYFSYDVKMKEKGDIPEGYSVSREKKERFSLILESASTNQTSMYLCASSLGGALGSPLHFGNGTRLTVT.